The 27 T cell receptor beta chains below were found in one sample sequenced in a study of CD8 T cells in ankylosing spondylitis. TCRdb re-called the 5' RACE reads with MiXCR, one entry per CDR3 protein. The repertoire has over 150,000 distinct CDR3 sequences, about 20% of them found once; the top ten carry more than 3.5%. What was sequenced was blood, either unsorted or a sorted T cell fraction (not recorded which). The source of these receptors is a male donor under 30 with ankylosing spondylitis or in good health (not recorded which).

V gene TRBV20-1 combines with J gene TRBJ2-1, with 10 bases fitting TRBD2. This CDR3 is 14 amino acids long. The V gene end was trimmed by 7 bases and the J gene end by 5 bases; junction bases not matched to a gene: 8. CDR1 and CDR2 from the germline V gene are DFQATT and SNEGSKA (reference sequence). CDR3 sequence reads: CSVTGLANNNEQFF. The DNA for the CDR3 is TGCAGTGTGACGGGACTAGCGAATAACAATGAGCAGTTCTTC.

This clonotype has a count of ten or more. The rearrangement uses TRBV12-3 or TRBV12-4 and TRBJ2-5; TRBD2 matches at 7 bases. Unmatched junction bases numbered 6, after V lost 3 bases and J lost 2 bases. The CDR3 consists of 15 residues. The CDR3 coding sequence is TGTGCCAGCAGTTTTGGTACTAGCGAACAAGAGACCCAGTACTTC. Translating gives CASSFGTSEQETQYF.

V usage is TRBV20-1 and J usage is TRBJ2-2; D may be TRBD2 (6 bases). Germline V CDR1 and CDR2: DFQATT, SNEGSKA (reference sequence). V gave up 4 bases and J gave up 4 bases, with 16 bases separating them. The length of the CDR3 is 15 residues. CDR3 DNA sequence: TGCAGTGCTACGGAGCGAGGGGAGGCCACCGGGGAGCTGTTTTTT. It encodes CSATERGEATGELFF.

This clonotype has a count of ten or more. DNA for the CDR3: TGTGCCAGCGGTCTATCAGACTACGAGCAGTACTTC. Residues: CASGLSDYEQYF. The chain is built from TRBV7-2 and TRBJ2-7; D is unclear. With 8 bases removed from V and 3 bases from J, the gap between germline ends came to 11 bases. The CDR3 runs to 12 residues. Germline values: CDR1 SGHTA, CDR2 FQGNSA.

This clonotype came up many times. The chain carries TRBV7-6 and TRBJ2-7, with D possibly TRBD2 on 5 matching bases. Trimming took 5 bases from V and 4 from J, leaving 18 bases between them. The CDR3 spans 15 residues. CDR1 and CDR2 from the germline V gene are SGHVS and FNYEAQ. The CDR3 region has the DNA TGTGCCAGCAGCCTCGGACTCCCCAGTTATTACGAGCAGTACGTC. Its translation is CASSLGLPSYYEQYV.

V is TRBV27 and J is TRBJ2-3; 11 nucleotides line up with TRBD2. Trimming took 3 bases from V and 3 from J; bases not matched to a gene: 11. The germline V gene has CDR1 MNHEY and CDR2 SMNVEV (reference sequence). The CDR3 has 18 residues. CDR3 protein: CASSFLPLTSGTTDTQYF. The DNA of the CDR3 is TGTGCCAGCAGTTTCCTACCCCTGACTAGCGGGACTACAGATACGCAGTATTTT.

This clonotype was observed once. This rearrangement joins TRBV9 to TRBJ1-1; no definite D call. Germline V lookup: CDR1 SGDLS, CDR2 YYNGEE. Trimming removed 0 bases at V and 2 bases at J, with 8 bases between. This CDR3 is 14 amino acids long. The chain's CDR3 is CASSVVRTNTEAFF. CDR3 nucleotide sequence: TGTGCCAGCAGCGTAGTCCGGACTAACACTGAAGCTTTCTTT.

This clonotype was detected many times. V gene TRBV18 combines with J gene TRBJ2-5; D perhaps matches TRBD2 (6 bases). This CDR3 is built from 13 residues. V was shortened by 4 bases and J by 5 bases, with 11 bases between the two germline ends. Per the germline V gene, CDR1 is KGHSH and CDR2 is LQKENI. This chain's CDR3 is CASSLPAGETQYF. The DNA for the CDR3 is TGTGCCAGCTCACTACCGGCGGGGGAGACCCAGTACTTC.

The table lists this clonotype with many counts. This chain connects TRBV5-1 to TRBJ2-3, with a tentative D call TRBD2 (5 bases). CDR3 length: 15 residues. Germline assignment: CDR1 SGHRS and CDR2 YFSETQ. V lost 2 bases, J lost 4 bases, and 14 bases lay in between. For the CDR3, the DNA is TGCGCCAGCAGCTTACGGACTCCTAGGGCAGATACGCAGTATTTT. Encoded protein: CASSLRTPRADTQYF.

This clonotype occurred many times. This chain connects TRBV5-1 to TRBJ2-5; 8 positions match TRBD1. Germline CDR1 reads SGHRS; CDR2 reads YFSETQ. After removal of 0 bases from V and 4 bases from J, the junction contained 5 bases not matched to a gene. CDR3 length: 15 amino acids. The CDR3 spells CASSLATGDGETQYF. The CDR3, as DNA: TGCGCCAGCAGCTTGGCGACAGGGGATGGAGAGACCCAGTACTTC.

This clonotype occurred many times. The V call is TRBV7-9, the J call TRBJ1-5; D not resolved. The V end lost 1 base, the J end lost 8 bases, and 9 bases lay between the germline ends. This CDR3 has 13 amino acids. CDR1 SEHNR and CDR2 FQNEAQ come from the germline V gene (reference sequence). The CDR3 region has the DNA TGTGCCAGCAGCTTAGATCTGTATAAGCCCCAGCATTTT. Its protein product is CASSLDLYKPQHF.

At least ten counts were recorded for this clonotype. The chain couples TRBV12-3 or TRBV12-4 to TRBJ2-6; TRBD2 aligns across 7 bases. The CDR3 consists of 14 residues. The V gene end was trimmed by 6 bases and the J gene end by 4 bases; junction bases not matched to a gene: 3. The CDR3 loop is CASRNGRGANVLTF. The CDR3 DNA reads TGTGCCAGCAGGAACGGGAGGGGGGCCAACGTCCTGACTTTC.

This clonotype has just a few counts. The chain carries TRBV20-1 and TRBJ2-1; D unclear. The CDR3 consists of 16 residues. Trimming took 1 base from V and 3 from J, leaving 16 bases between them. Germline values: CDR1 DFQATT, CDR2 SNEGSKA (reference sequence). The CDR3 protein is CSARVGAHLLYNEQFF. CDR3 DNA sequence: TGCAGTGCTAGAGTCGGAGCACACCTCCTCTACAATGAGCAGTTCTTC.

This chain uses TRBV11-3 with TRBJ2-5; unclear D gene. V lost 4 bases, J lost 2 bases, and 11 bases lay in between. Germline V gene data show CDR1 as SGHNT and CDR2 as YENEEA. CDR3 length: 14 residues. DNA for the CDR3: TGTGCCAGCAGCTCGGACGGCCAACAAGAGACCCAGTACTTC. Amino acid sequence: CASSSDGQQETQYF. The full variable domain, rest sourced from reference TRBV11-3 and TRBJ2-5, is EAGVVQSPRYKIIEKKQPVAFWCNPISGHNTLYWYLQNLGQGPELLIRYENEEAVDDSQLPKDRFSAERLKGVDSTLKIQPAELGDSAVYLCASSSDGQQETQYFGPGTRLLVL.

This clonotype was found many times. Written as DNA, the CDR3 is TGCAGTGCTAGAGGGAGTCGGGGTGTTCAGCCCCAGCATTTT. Amino acids: CSARGSRGVQPQHF. The chain joins TRBV20-1 to TRBJ1-5; unclear D gene. Trimming took off 1 base at V and 6 bases at J, with 13 bases between the two ends. The CDR3 has 14 amino acids. Germline CDR1 DFQATT, CDR2 SNEGSKA (reference sequence).

This clonotype was seen at least ten times. CDR3 in DNA: TGCAGCGTTGTAAGAAGCACAGATACGCAGTATTTT. Its translation is CSVVRSTDTQYF. The J gene is TRBJ2-3, the V gene TRBV29-1; no definite D call. Germline CDR1 reads SQVTM; CDR2 reads ANQGSEA. V gave up 4 bases and J gave up 0 bases, with 5 bases separating them. The CDR3 sequence is 12 residues long.

This clonotype came up many times. The chain recombines TRBV10-3 with TRBJ2-3; tentative D call: TRBD2 (6 bases). This CDR3 has 16 amino acids. Germline V gene lookup returns CDR1 ENHRY and CDR2 SYGVKD. The germline V and J ends were trimmed by 2 bases and 2 bases, with 14 bases remaining between them. The DNA of the CDR3 is TGTGCCATCAGTGAGAAATGGGGGGAGACCACAGATACGCAGTATTTT. Protein product: CAISEKWGETTDTQYF.

This clonotype was recorded at least ten times. The chain recombines TRBV4-1 with TRBJ1-2; D is perhaps TRBD1 (6 bases). Germline values: CDR1 MGHRA, CDR2 YSYEKL. This CDR3 spans 15 amino acids. V gave up 3 bases and J gave up 4 bases, with 15 bases separating them. Written as DNA, the CDR3 is TGCGCCAGCAGCCAGGCGCTCGGACAGAGCTATGGCTACACCTTC. It is translated as CASSQALGQSYGYTF.

This clonotype was recorded at least ten times. This sequence joins TRBV4-1 and TRBJ2-4; TRBD1 matches 9 bases. Germline V CDR1 and CDR2: MGHRA, YSYEKL. The CDR3 runs 15 residues. J was trimmed by 9 bases and V by 3 bases; bases with no gene match: 9. The CDR3 bases are TGCGCCAGCAGCCACAGCGGACAGGGGTCCGCCATTCAGTACTTC. Amino acid sequence: CASSHSGQGSAIQYF.

This clonotype was detected many times. The chain is built from TRBV2 and TRBJ2-3; D gene unclear. Germline-derived CDR1 and CDR2 are SNHLY and FYNNEI. This CDR3 spans 11 amino acids. The V end was cut by 2 bases, the J end by 12 bases, with 9 bases between. The CDR3 bases are TGTGCCAGCAGTGAACAAGGGTCTCAGTATTTT. It encodes CASSEQGSQYF. Full variable domain (rest looked up from reference TRBV2 and TRBJ2-3): EPEVTQTPSHQVTQMGQEVILRCVPISNHLYFYWYRQILGQKVEFLVSFYNNEISEKSEIFDDQFSVERPDGSNFTLKIRSTKLEDSAMYFCASSEQGSQYFGPGTRLTVL.

CDR3 loop: CSARDLPPLQETQYF. For the CDR3, the DNA is TGCAGTGCTAGAGATCTACCACCACTCCAAGAGACCCAGTACTTC. The rearrangement joins TRBV20-1 to TRBJ2-5; D gene ambiguous. The CDR3 contains 15 residues. CDR1 is DFQATT and CDR2 is SNEGSKA in the germline V gene (reference sequence). V was trimmed by 0 bases and J by 1 base, leaving 12 bases between them.

Many counts were recorded for this clonotype. The gene calls are TRBV6-2 or TRBV6-3 and TRBJ2-1; 12 bases align to TRBD1. CDR1 MNHEY and CDR2 SVGEGT come from the germline V gene. With V trimmed by 5 bases and J by 5 bases, 16 bases remained unmatched. The CDR3 extends over 19 amino acids. CDR3 in amino acids: CASSTWGGVGTGGNNEQFF. The CDR3, as DNA: TGTGCCAGCAGTACCTGGGGGGGGGTCGGGACAGGGGGCAACAATGAGCAGTTCTTC.

The chain links TRBV12-3 or TRBV12-4 to TRBJ2-1; no definite D call. The V end lost 7 bases, the J end lost 0 bases, and 13 bases lay between the germline ends. This CDR3 has 15 residues. DNA for the CDR3: TGTGCCAGCACGCCCTCATCGAGCTCCTACAATGAGCAGTTCTTC. It codes for CASTPSSSSYNEQFF.

This clonotype has just a few counts. The CDR3 DNA reads as TGCAGCGTTGCAACTGCATATGAGCAGTTCTTC. It specifies CSVATAYEQFF. This chain uses TRBV29-1 with TRBJ2-1; D unclear. Germline CDR1 reads SQVTM; CDR2 reads ANQGSEA. The CDR3 consists of 11 residues. V was trimmed by 4 bases and J by 8 bases, leaving 9 bases between them.

The chain employs TRBV6-1 and TRBJ2-2; D remains unclear. In germline, CDR1 is MNHNS, CDR2 SASEGT. Trimming removed 10 bases at V and 4 bases at J, with 16 bases between. CDR3 length: 14 amino acids. The CDR3 DNA is TGTGCCACCTCCCGGGCCGAGTTCACCGGGGAGCTGTTTTTT. Translating it yields CATSRAEFTGELFF.

The table lists this clonotype with a few counts. This chain joins TRBV18 and TRBJ2-5, with unresolved D. Germline loops: CDR1 KGHSH, CDR2 LQKENI. The CDR3 spans 13 residues. V lost 3 bases, J lost 5 bases, and 10 bases lay in between. CDR3 DNA: TGTGCCAGCTCACCGCACTTGATGGAGACCCAGTACTTC. It specifies CASSPHLMETQYF.

This clonotype was seen at least ten times. V is TRBV6-5 and J is TRBJ1-5; TRBD1 might be the D (5 bases). Germline CDR1 is MNHEY and CDR2 is SVGAGI. The CDR3 loop spans 15 amino acids. V lost 2 bases to trimming and J lost 4 bases, with 12 bases between them. CDR3 loop: CASSYKAGTNQPQHF. In nucleotides, the CDR3 is TGTGCCAGCAGTTACAAGGCGGGGACTAATCAGCCCCAGCATTTT.